These T cell receptor beta chains were read from a single sample in a study of T cell repertoires in cytomegalovirus infection. One entry per CDR3 protein, called by TCRdb with MiXCR from the reads. The table has under 800,000 distinct CDR3 sequences, roughly 24% seen once. Sequenced material: CD8+ T cells from PBMCs. These receptors were collected from a human donor in good health (CMV status not recorded). Some clones in this sample may be carry-over from other donors' samples. The CDR3 runs from the conserved cysteine through the conserved F or W. The D gene is left open where the match is weak. Clone size is shown for a subset of rows, as once, few, many or a class of expanded clone.

J: TRBJ2-3
D: NA
V: TRBV11-2
size: many
CDR3: CASSNGQRITDTQYF
DNA: TGTGCCAGCAGCAATGGACAGCGGATCACAGATACGCAGTATTTT

J: TRBJ2-3
D: NA
V: TRBV7-2
size: many
CDR3: CASSLSGPDTDTQYF
DNA: TGTGCCAGCAGCTTATCGGGACCAGACACAGATACGCAGTATTTT

J: TRBJ2-1
D: NA
V: TRBV4-1
size: many
CDR3: CASSQSPSSYNEQFF
DNA: TGCGCCAGCAGCCAGAGTCCCAGCTCCTACAATGAGCAGTTCTTC

J: TRBJ1-5
D: NA
V: TRBV7-2
size: many
CDR3: CASSLDSYSNQPQHF
DNA: TGTGCCAGCAGCCTCGACAGTTATAGCAATCAGCCCCAGCATTTT

J: TRBJ1-1
D: TRBD1
V: TRBV20-1
size: few
CDR3: CSARVATGGTEAFF
DNA: TGCAGTGCTAGAGTAGCGACAGGGGGCACTGAAGCTTTCTTT

J: TRBJ1-1
D: NA
V: TRBV27
size: NA
CDR3: CASSFPGHTEAFF
DNA: TGTGCCAGCAGTTTCCCAGGGCACACTGAAGCTTTCTTT

J: TRBJ2-5
D: TRBD1
V: TRBV28
size: few
CDR3: CASSSKTGKNPSETQYF
DNA: TGTGCCAGCAGTTCCAAGACAGGGAAAAATCCCTCGGAGACCCAGTACTTC

J: TRBJ1-2
D: TRBD1
V: TRBV20-1
size: NA
CDR3: CSARNLTGTDNYGYTF
DNA: TGCAGTGCTAGAAACCTCACCGGGACAGATAACTATGGCTACACCTTC

J: TRBJ2-1
D: TRBD2
V: TRBV6-2/TRBV6-3
size: few
CDR3: CASSYTPKAGAYNEQFF
DNA: TGTGCCAGCAGTTACACCCCGAAAGCGGGAGCTTACAATGAGCAGTTCTTC

J: TRBJ2-2
D: TRBD2
V: TRBV7-8
size: few
CDR3: CASSFSGGASGELFF
DNA: TGTGCCAGCAGCTTCAGCGGGGGGGCCTCCGGGGAGCTGTTTTTT

J: TRBJ2-3
D: NA
V: TRBV4-3
size: many
CDR3: CASSHLPSAVEDTQYF
DNA: TGCGCCAGCAGCCACCTCCCGTCGGCGGTCGAAGATACGCAGTATTTT

J: TRBJ1-1
D: NA
V: TRBV27
size: many
CDR3: CASIPLDANTEAFF
DNA: TGTGCCAGCATTCCTCTGGACGCCAACACTGAAGCTTTCTTT

J: TRBJ2-3
D: NA
V: TRBV28
size: NA
CDR3: CASSDIRTAGPDTQYF
DNA: TGTGCCAGCAGTGATATCAGGACAGCGGGGCCAGATACGCAGTATTTT

J: TRBJ1-1
D: NA
V: TRBV27
size: NA
CDR3: CVSSLLGGASEAFF
DNA: TGTGTCAGCAGCCTACTTGGAGGGGCTTCTGAAGCTTTCTTT

J: TRBJ1-6
D: NA
V: TRBV14
size: NA
CDR3: CASSQEDFWGSPLHF
DNA: TGTGCCAGCAGCCAAGAGGATTTCTGGGGTTCACCCCTCCACTTT

J: TRBJ1-1
D: NA
V: TRBV7-9
size: NA
CDR3: CASSPAGLGEAFF
DNA: TGTGCCAGCAGCCCCGCAGGGTTGGGGGAAGCTTTCTTT

J: TRBJ2-6
D: NA
V: TRBV7-8
size: many
CDR3: CASSSHGAQAGANVLTF
DNA: TGTGCCAGCAGCTCACACGGGGCGCAGGCTGGGGCCAACGTCCTGACTTTC

J: TRBJ2-6
D: NA
V: TRBV7-6
size: NA
CDR3: CASSQLVPGANVLTF
DNA: TGTGCCAGCAGTCAACTGGTTCCTGGGGCCAACGTCCTGACTTTC

J: TRBJ1-5
D: NA
V: TRBV14
size: few
CDR3: CASSILPSNQPQHF
DNA: TGTGCCAGCAGCATACTGCCCTCCAATCAGCCCCAGCATTTT

J: TRBJ1-5
D: NA
V: TRBV6-6
size: few
CDR3: CASSYGSRDQPQHF
DNA: TGTGCCAGCAGTTACGGCTCAAGGGATCAGCCCCAGCATTTT

J: TRBJ1-4
D: NA
V: TRBV20-1
size: few
CDR3: CSARNFRVRRNEKLFF
DNA: TGCAGTGCTAGAAATTTCCGGGTCAGGCGAAATGAAAAACTGTTTTTT

J: TRBJ1-5
D: NA
V: TRBV7-8
size: many
CDR3: CASSLGGPGVPNQPQHF
DNA: TGTGCCAGCAGCTTAGGGGGCCCGGGGGTGCCGAATCAGCCCCAGCATTTT

J: TRBJ2-1
D: TRBD2
V: TRBV7-9
size: many
CDR3: CASSPELAINYNEQFF
DNA: TGTGCCAGCAGCCCGGAACTAGCGATCAACTACAATGAGCAGTTCTTC

J: TRBJ1-3
D: NA
V: TRBV28
size: few
CDR3: CASSPDSGSGNTIYF
DNA: TGTGCCAGCAGTCCCGATTCCGGCTCTGGAAACACCATATATTTT

J: TRBJ2-3
D: NA
V: TRBV15
size: NA
CDR3: CATSTNSRVRTDTQYF
DNA: TGTGCCACCAGCACCAATAGCAGGGTTCGCACAGATACGCAGTATTTT

J: TRBJ2-7
D: TRBD2
V: TRBV20-1
size: NA
CDR3: CSARPKLAGSPYEQYF
DNA: TGCAGTGCTAGACCAAAGCTAGCGGGGTCCCCCTACGAGCAGTACTTC

J: TRBJ2-2
D: NA
V: TRBV9
size: NA
CDR3: CASSVSLLTADGELFF
DNA: TGTGCCAGCAGCGTATCCCTCTTAACGGCGGACGGGGAGCTGTTTTTT

J: TRBJ2-7
D: TRBD2
V: TRBV3-1
size: few
CDR3: CASSPEPAGGPHEQYF
DNA: TGTGCCAGCAGCCCTGAGCCAGCGGGGGGGCCCCACGAGCAGTACTTC

J: TRBJ2-5
D: NA
V: TRBV7-8
size: few
CDR3: CASRGTGYETQYF
DNA: TGTGCCAGCAGGGGAACTGGGTATGAGACCCAGTACTTC

J: TRBJ2-3
D: NA
V: TRBV6-5
size: NA
CDR3: CASSSWAQPDTQYF
DNA: TGTGCCAGCAGTTCATGGGCCCAGCCAGATACGCAGTATTTT

J: TRBJ2-6
D: NA
V: TRBV29-1
size: few
CDR3: CSVLPGPSGANVLTF
DNA: TGCAGCGTACTACCAGGGCCCTCTGGGGCCAACGTCCTGACTTTC

J: TRBJ1-2
D: NA
V: TRBV12-3/TRBV12-4
size: few
CDR3: CASSWGHSGSYGYTF
DNA: TGTGCCAGCAGTTGGGGACACTCTGGATCCTATGGCTACACCTTC

J: TRBJ2-3
D: TRBD2
V: TRBV6-2/TRBV6-3
size: NA
CDR3: CASRSGLAGGQYF
DNA: TGTGCCAGCAGGAGTGGACTAGCGGGGGGGCAGTATTTT

J: TRBJ1-1
D: NA
V: TRBV11-2
size: few
CDR3: CASSLDLGYTEAFF
DNA: TGTGCCAGCAGCTTAGATCTAGGGTACACTGAAGCTTTCTTT

J: TRBJ1-5
D: NA
V: TRBV19
size: NA
CDR3: CASSMAQGRDQPQHF
DNA: TGTGCCAGTAGTATGGCCCAGGGAAGGGATCAGCCCCAGCATTTT